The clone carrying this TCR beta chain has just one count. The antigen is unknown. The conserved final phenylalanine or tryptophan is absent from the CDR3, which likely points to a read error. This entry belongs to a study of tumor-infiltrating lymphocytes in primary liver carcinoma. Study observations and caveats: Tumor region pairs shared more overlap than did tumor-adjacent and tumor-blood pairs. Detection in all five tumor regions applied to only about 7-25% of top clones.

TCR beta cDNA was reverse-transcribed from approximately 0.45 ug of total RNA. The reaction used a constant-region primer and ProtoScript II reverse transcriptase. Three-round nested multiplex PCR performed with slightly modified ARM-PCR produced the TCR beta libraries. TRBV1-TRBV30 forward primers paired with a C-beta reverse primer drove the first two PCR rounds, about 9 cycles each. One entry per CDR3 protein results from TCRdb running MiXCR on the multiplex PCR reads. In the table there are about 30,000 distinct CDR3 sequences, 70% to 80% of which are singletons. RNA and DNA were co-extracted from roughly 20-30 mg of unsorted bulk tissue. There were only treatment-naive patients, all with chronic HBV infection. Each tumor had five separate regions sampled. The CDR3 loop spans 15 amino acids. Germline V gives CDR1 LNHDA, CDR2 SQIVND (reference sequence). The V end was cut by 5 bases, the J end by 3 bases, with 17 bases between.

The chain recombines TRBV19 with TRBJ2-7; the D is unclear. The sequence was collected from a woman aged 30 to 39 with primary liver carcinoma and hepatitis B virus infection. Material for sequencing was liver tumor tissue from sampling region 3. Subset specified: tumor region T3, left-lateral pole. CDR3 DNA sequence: TGTGCCAGTAGTTCCTCCTCAACATCTTTCTACGAGCAGTACTTA. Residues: CASSSSSTSFYEQYL.